This passage covers 28 T cell receptor beta chains from one sample sequenced in a study of cytomegalovirus exposure and HLA in healthy donors. PCR employed 60 Vbeta and 13 Jbeta primers. The data were produced by immunoSEQ multiplex PCR, yet TCRdb's version contains in-frame clones alone and is incomplete. Among over 100,000 clones listed, around 73% were seen once. Sequencing used PBMCs. The receptor source for this set is a female donor in good health and CMV-seronegative.

The genes are TRBV7-2 and TRBJ1-1, with D unclear. The CDR3 length is 15 residues. V was shortened by 7 bases and J by 0 bases, with 15 bases between the two germline ends. Germline CDR1 SGHTA, CDR2 FQGNSA. This CDR3 is CASTWSASMNTEAFF. For the CDR3, the DNA is TGTGCCAGCACCTGGAGCGCTTCCATGAACACTGAAGCTTTCTTT.

This clone was found once. The chain is built from TRBV7-2 and TRBJ2-1, with TRBD2 matching over 12 bases. J lost 10 bases, V lost 5 bases, and 15 bases had no gene match. Germline CDR1 is SGHTA and CDR2 is FQGNSA. This CDR3 has 17 amino acids. CDR3 DNA: TGTGCCAGCAGCCTACCCCTTAGGACTAGCGGGACTGGAGAGCAGTTCTTC. Protein: CASSLPLRTSGTGEQFF.

This rearrangement joins TRBV11-3 to TRBJ1-1, with D possibly being TRBD1 (6 bases). V was pared by 8 bases and J by 2 bases, with 12 bases between. The CDR3 is made up of 13 amino acids. The germline V gene has CDR1 SGHNT and CDR2 YENEEA. For the CDR3, the DNA is TGTGCCAGCGGACGGGACACCAACACTGAAGCTTTCTTT. Its translation is CASGRDTNTEAFF.

The sample holds a few counts of this clone. This chain links TRBV11-2 with TRBJ1-4, with D hard to call. V lost 5 bases and J lost 7, with 11 bases in between. The germline CDR1 and CDR2 sequences are SGHAT and FQNNGV. The CDR3 is 13 residues long. The CDR3 sequence: CASSRFRGEKLFF. As DNA, the CDR3 is TGTGCCAGCAGCAGATTCCGGGGTGAAAAACTGTTTTTT.

This rearrangement joins TRBV5-1 to TRBJ2-3; TRBD1 aligns across 8 bases. There are 15 residues in the CDR3. Germline-derived CDR1 and CDR2 are SGHRS and YFSETQ. V shed 3 bases, J shed 1 base, and the junction held 4 bases outside the gene matches. The CDR3 here is CASSSQGQGTDTQYF. CDR3 DNA: TGCGCCAGCAGCTCGCAGGGACAGGGCACAGATACGCAGTATTTT. The variable domain in full, completed from reference TRBV5-1 and TRBJ2-3, reads KAGVTQTPRYLIKTRGQQVTLSCSPISGHRSVSWYQQTPGQGLQFLFEYFSETQRNKGNFPGRFSGRQFSNSRSEMNVSTLELGDSALYLCASSSQGQGTDTQYFGPGTRLTVL.

J is TRBJ2-3 and V is TRBV7-9; D perhaps matches TRBD2 (5 bases). The CDR3 loop spans 15 amino acids. CDR1 is SEHNR, CDR2 FQNEAQ, per germline (reference sequence). V was pared by 1 base and J by 4 bases, with 12 bases between. The CDR3 sequence is CASSLGGSGPDTQYF. The CDR3, as DNA: TGTGCCAGCAGCTTAGGAGGGAGTGGCCCAGATACGCAGTATTTT.

The chain uses TRBV19 and TRBJ1-1, with 8 nucleotides matching TRBD1. The CDR3 has 13 residues. From germline, CDR1 is LNHDA and CDR2 SQIVND (reference sequence). V was clipped by 7 bases and J by 1 base; unmatched bases: 2. This CDR3 is CASNDRGNTEAFF. The CDR3 nucleotides are TGTGCCAGTAATGACAGGGGGAACACTGAAGCTTTCTTT.

The chain joins TRBV7-2 to TRBJ2-5, with D unresolved. The CDR3 consists of 12 residues. Germline V gene data show CDR1 as SGHTA and CDR2 as FQGNSA. Trimming removed 4 bases at V and 0 bases at J, with 3 bases between. CDR3 protein: CASSYYQETQYF. The CDR3 nucleotides are TGTGCCAGCAGCTACTACCAAGAGACCCAGTACTTC.

This chain joins TRBV4-1 and TRBJ2-3, with 8 bases lining up with TRBD2. Trimming at V came to 1 base and at J to 4 bases, leaving 4 bases not matched to a gene. CDR1 is MGHRA, CDR2 YSYEKL, per germline. The CDR3 consists of 15 residues. The CDR3 loop reads CASSQASGSADTQYF. The DNA for the CDR3 is TGCGCCAGCAGCCAAGCAAGCGGGAGTGCAGATACGCAGTATTTT.

This chain links TRBV28 with TRBJ2-5; 10 bases line up with TRBD1. This CDR3 has 15 residues. CDR1 is MDHEN, CDR2 SYDVKM, per germline. The J segment lost 5 bases and the V segment lost 6 bases, leaving 9 bases of the junction unmatched. This CDR3 is CASRTRQGAWETQYF. The CDR3 DNA reads as TGTGCCAGCAGGACCCGACAGGGGGCTTGGGAGACCCAGTACTTC.

The CDR3 nucleotides read TGCGCCAGCAGCCAAGATCAGAGGCAGGGCGGTTTGGTAGGTGGCTACACCTTC. Translated: CASSQDQRQGGLVGGYTF. The chain links TRBV4-1 to TRBJ1-2; D possibly corresponds to TRBD1 (5 bases). V was pared by 0 bases and J by 7 bases, with 24 bases between. The CDR3 has 18 residues. Looked up from germline, CDR1 is MGHRA and CDR2 is YSYEKL.

V usage is TRBV7-9 and J usage is TRBJ2-3; no clear D. Germline CDR1 reads SEHNR; CDR2 reads FQNEAQ (reference sequence). The CDR3 is 15 residues long. The V end lost 4 bases, the J end lost 2 bases, and 13 bases lay between the germline ends. CDR3 loop: CASSSETANTDTQYF. In DNA form, the CDR3 reads TGTGCCAGCAGCTCGGAGACGGCTAACACAGATACGCAGTATTTT.

The chain joins TRBV4-2 to TRBJ1-1, with D unclear. Germline lookup yields CDR1 LGHNA and CDR2 YNFKEQ. Deletions cut 1 base from V and 8 bases from J, with 11 bases between. The CDR3 has 13 residues. The CDR3 loop is CASSQVGVQEAFF. In DNA, the CDR3 is TGTGCCAGCAGCCAAGTGGGTGTACAGGAAGCTTTCTTT.

The chain joins TRBV11-1 to TRBJ2-3, with D possibly matching TRBD1 (8 bases). V was pared by 2 bases and J by 1 base, with 13 bases between. The CDR3 extends over 16 amino acids. From germline, CDR1 is SGHAT and CDR2 FQDESV (reference sequence). CDR3 DNA sequence: TGTGCCAGCAGCTTAAGGGGGGGACAGGGCACAGATACGCAGTATTTT. It yields the protein CASSLRGGQGTDTQYF. Combining the CDR3 with reference TRBV11-1 and TRBJ2-3 gives the whole variable domain EAEVAQSPRYKITEKSQAVAFWCDPISGHATLYWYRQILGQGPELLVQFQDESVVDDSQLPKDRFSAERLKGVDSTLKIQPAELGDSAMYLCASSLRGGQGTDTQYFGPGTRLTVL.

The CDR3 DNA is TGTGCCAGCAGCTACCTCGGGGACACTGAAGCTTTCTTT. Translation: CASSYLGDTEAFF. The chain combines TRBV5-4 with TRBJ1-1; D remains ambiguous. From germline, CDR1 is SGHNT and CDR2 YYREEE (reference sequence). This CDR3 has 13 residues. The V and J ends lost 3 bases and 3 bases respectively, with 9 bases between them.

This chain links TRBV27 with TRBJ2-1; 13 bases match TRBD2. CDR1 and CDR2 (germline): MNHEY, SMNVEV (reference sequence). The J segment lost 15 bases and the V segment lost 8 bases, leaving 10 bases of the junction unmatched. This CDR3 has 13 amino acids. DNA for the CDR3: TGTGCCAGCGGTAAGACTAGCGGGAGGTTCGTGTTCTTC. It encodes CASGKTSGRFVFF.

This clone was seen just once. The chain couples TRBV25-1 to TRBJ2-3; the D is unclear. V lost 4 bases and J lost 0, with 8 bases in between. The germline V gene has CDR1 MGHDK and CDR2 SYGVNS. The CDR3 spans 14 residues. CDR3 DNA sequence: TGTGCCAGCAGTGGGAGTCTGAGCACAGATACGCAGTATTTT. Its translation: CASSGSLSTDTQYF.

J is TRBJ2-5 and V is TRBV4-2; D is ambiguous. With 1 base removed from V and 1 base from J, the gap between germline ends came to 10 bases. CDR1 LGHNA and CDR2 YNFKEQ come from the germline V gene. This CDR3 is 15 amino acids long. Written as DNA, the CDR3 is TGTGCCAGCAGCCAAGCGGATAGGAGCCAAGAGACCCAGTACTTC. It is translated as CASSQADRSQETQYF.

V and J are TRBV4-2 and TRBJ2-7, with TRBD2 as a possible D gene (5 bases). Trimming took off 1 base at V and 5 bases at J, with 12 bases between the two ends. The CDR3 covers 14 residues. Germline-derived CDR1 and CDR2 are LGHNA and YNFKEQ. The DNA of the CDR3 is TGTGCCAGCAGCCAAGTCAGCCTAGCCAACGAGCAGTACTTC. This gives the protein CASSQVSLANEQYF.

V is TRBV19 and J is TRBJ2-1, with D hard to call. Germline V gene sequence: CDR1 LNHDA, CDR2 SQIVND (reference sequence). V lost 4 bases and J 5 bases, leaving 9 bases between the germline ends. This CDR3 region has 13 residues. CDR3 sequence reads: CASSTRANNEQFF. The CDR3 region has the DNA TGTGCCAGTAGTACGCGTGCGAACAATGAGCAGTTCTTC.

The genes are TRBV27 and TRBJ2-5; 10 bases fit TRBD2. The J call may be mistaken, given a closer DNA end match to TRBJ2-7. The CDR3 sequence is 15 residues long. In germline, CDR1 is MNHEY, CDR2 SMNVEV (reference sequence). DNA for the CDR3: TGTGCCAGCAGTTTATCTTGGACTAGCGGCTACGAGCAGTACTTC. Its protein is CASSLSWTSGYEQYF.

The V and J genes are TRBV7-2 and TRBJ2-2, with D possibly TRBD1 on 6 matching bases. V was pared by 5 bases and J by 4 bases, with 11 bases between. The CDR3 consists of 14 residues. Germline-derived CDR1 and CDR2 are SGHTA and FQGNSA. The CDR3 reads CASSTLRGTGELFF. The DNA for the CDR3 is TGTGCCAGCAGCACCCTCAGGGGCACCGGGGAGCTGTTTTTT.

J is TRBJ2-1 and V is TRBV27, with 10 nucleotides matching TRBD1. This CDR3 has 16 amino acids. The V segment lost 7 bases and the J segment 7 bases; nucleotides outside the gene matches: 13. Looked up from germline, CDR1 is MNHEY and CDR2 is SMNVEV (reference sequence). The chain's CDR3 is CASKGYDRGRKNEQFF. CDR3 DNA sequence: TGTGCCAGCAAAGGTTACGACAGGGGGCGCAAAAATGAGCAGTTCTTC.

The chain is built from TRBV5-4 and TRBJ2-2; 9 positions match TRBD2. Germline CDR1 reads SGHNT; CDR2 reads YYREEE (reference sequence). Trimming at V came to 4 bases and at J to 3 bases, leaving 7 bases not matched to a gene. The CDR3 length is 16 residues. The chain's CDR3 is CASSLPLAGDTGELFF. The CDR3 bases are TGTGCCAGCAGCCTTCCTTTAGCGGGAGACACCGGGGAGCTGTTTTTT.

The chain recombines TRBV4-3 with TRBJ1-5; 7 bases agree with TRBD1. This CDR3 spans 16 amino acids. Germline V gene lookup returns CDR1 LGHNA and CDR2 YSLEER. V lost 0 bases to trimming and J lost 9 bases; unmatched junction nucleotides: 11. The CDR3 bases are TGCGCCAGCAGCCAAGACGAACGACAGGGAATTGGGCCCCAGCATTTT. Protein sequence: CASSQDERQGIGPQHF.

V usage is TRBV6-4 and J usage is TRBJ1-5; no definite D call. The germline V gene encodes CDR1 MRHNA and CDR2 SNTAGT. The CDR3 is made up of 13 amino acids. V was shortened by 0 bases and J by 7 bases, with 7 bases between the two germline ends. DNA of the CDR3: TGTGCCAGCAGTGACTCGTCGGGGCAGCCCCAGCATTTT. Protein: CASSDSSGQPQHF.

J is TRBJ1-5 and V is TRBV19; the match to TRBD1 covers 7 bases. Germline CDR1 LNHDA, CDR2 SQIVND (reference sequence). V lost 6 bases, J lost 2 bases, and 10 bases stayed unmatched. The length of the CDR3 is 16 residues. The CDR3 DNA sequence: TGTGCCAGTAGAGACAGGGCCCTCGGTGGCAATCAGCCCCAGCATTTT. Protein: CASRDRALGGNQPQHF.

The DNA for the CDR3 is TGTGCCAGCAGTACCCCTCGGACAGGCACAAGGGGTGGCTACACCTTC. As protein: CASSTPRTGTRGGYTF. This chain connects TRBV28 to TRBJ1-2, with 7 bases matching TRBD1. J was trimmed by 7 bases and V by 5 bases; bases with no gene match: 16. The CDR3 length is 16 residues. CDR1 and CDR2 from the germline V gene are MDHEN and SYDVKM.